This T cell receptor beta chain was documented in a study of T cells in Graves' hyperthyroidism and ophthalmopathy. Broader study findings: The majority of expanded thyroid clonotypes above 0.001 also appeared in blood.

This clonotype was observed many times. As yet, its antigen is unknown. PBMCs were derived from more than 8 ml fresh peripheral blood. The germline CDR1 and CDR2 sequences are SNHLY and FYNNEI. The CDR3 loop spans 13 amino acids. The V end was cut by 3 bases, the J end by 3 bases, with 8 bases between. It was RNA transcripts that yielded the amplified TCR beta CDR3 regions. During a first-round RT-PCR of the TCR CDR3, the HTBI primer set was used. TCRdb analysed the multiplex PCR reads with MiXCR anew, one entry per CDR3 protein. The sample yields around 340,000 distinct CDR3 sequences, 15% to 20% seen once.

The TCR originated in a woman aged 45-65 years with Graves' hyperthyroidism. The sample was blood. The chain joins TRBV2 to TRBJ1-1; D is uncertain. The CDR3 bases are TGTGCCAGCAGTGAGAGTCGTGACACTGAAGCTTTCTTT. The encoded protein is CASSESRDTEAFF.